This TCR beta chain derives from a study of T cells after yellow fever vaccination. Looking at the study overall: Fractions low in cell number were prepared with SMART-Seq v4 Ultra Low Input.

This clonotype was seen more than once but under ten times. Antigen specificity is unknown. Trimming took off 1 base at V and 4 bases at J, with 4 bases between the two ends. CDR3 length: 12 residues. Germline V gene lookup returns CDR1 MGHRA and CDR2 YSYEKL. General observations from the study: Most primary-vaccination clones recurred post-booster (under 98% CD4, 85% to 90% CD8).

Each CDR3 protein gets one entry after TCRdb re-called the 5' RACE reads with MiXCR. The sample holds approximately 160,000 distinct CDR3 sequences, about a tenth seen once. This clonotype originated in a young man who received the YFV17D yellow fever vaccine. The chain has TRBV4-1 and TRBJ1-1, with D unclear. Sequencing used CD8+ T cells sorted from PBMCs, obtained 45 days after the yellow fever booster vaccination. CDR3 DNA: TGCGCCAGCAGCCAAGTAAGCACTGAAGCTTTCTTT. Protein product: CASSQVSTEAFF.